The 5 T cell receptor beta chains given below trace back to one sample, sequenced in a study of cytomegalovirus exposure and HLA in healthy donors. Use of 60 Vbeta and 13 Jbeta primers characterized the PCR. TCRdb keeps only in-frame clones here, not all; method: immunoSEQ multiplex PCR. The sample consists of 150,000 to 200,000 clones, approximately 80% of them appearing once. Sequenced input: PBMCs. These receptors were obtained from a woman between 40 and 55 years old in good health and CMV-seronegative.

This clone has only a few counts. J is TRBJ2-5 and V is TRBV5-1; 8 bases are shared with TRBD1. J was trimmed by 1 base and V by 4 bases; bases with no gene match: 3. Germline CDR1 SGHRS, CDR2 YFSETQ. This CDR3 is 14 amino acids long. This chain's CDR3 is CASSEGQAQETQYF. The CDR3 bases are TGCGCCAGCAGCGAGGGACAGGCCCAAGAGACCCAGTACTTC. The whole variable domain, filled in from reference TRBV5-1 and TRBJ2-5, reads KAGVTQTPRYLIKTRGQQVTLSCSPISGHRSVSWYQQTPGQGLQFLFEYFSETQRNKGNFPGRFSGRQFSNSRSEMNVSTLELGDSALYLCASSEGQAQETQYFGPGTRLLVL.

To note about this clone: The same CDR3 is also encoded by other DNA sequences in this sample. The rearrangement links TRBV11-1 to TRBJ1-1; D is unclear. The V end was cut by 1 base, the J end by 4 bases, with 7 bases between. CDR1 SGHAT and CDR2 FQDESV come from the germline V gene (reference sequence). The length of the CDR3 is 13 residues. The CDR3: CASSLGASTEAFF. Written as DNA, the CDR3 is TGTGCCAGCAGCTTAGGGGCTTCCACTGAAGCTTTCTTT.

This clone has more than one count but fewer than ten. This rearrangement joins TRBV14 to TRBJ1-4; D is ambiguous. V dropped 3 bases and J dropped 7 bases, with 15 bases sitting between them. Germline CDR1 is SGHDN and CDR2 is FVKESK. This CDR3 region has 15 residues. The DNA of the CDR3 is TGTGCCAGCAGCCAGCAGCGGAACCTTGCTGAAAAACTGTTTTTT. Amino acids: CASSQQRNLAEKLFF. The complete variable domain, with remaining parts taken from reference TRBV14 and TRBJ1-4, reads EAGVTQFPSHSVIEKGQTVTLRCDPISGHDNLYWYRRVMGKEIKFLLHFVKESKQDESGMPNNRFLAERTGGTYSTLKVQPAELEDSGVYFCASSQQRNLAEKLFFGSGTQLSVL.

This chain's CDR3 is CASSAGTSGRDEQFF. CDR3 nucleotides: TGTGCCAGCAGCGCTGGGACTAGCGGGAGGGATGAGCAGTTCTTC. The chain uses TRBV9 and TRBJ2-1; 16 bases are shared with TRBD2. Germline values: CDR1 SGDLS, CDR2 YYNGEE. The V and J ends lost 3 bases and 8 bases, in that order; junction bases with no gene match: 2. This CDR3 region has 15 residues. The full variable domain, its missing parts supplied by reference TRBV9 and TRBJ2-1, is DSGVTQTPKHLITATGQRVTLRCSPRSGDLSVYWYQQSLDQGLQFLIQYYNGEERAKGNILERFSAQQFPDLHSELNLSSLELGDSALYFCASSAGTSGRDEQFFGPGTRLTVL.

The chain joins TRBV18 to TRBJ1-3; D gene ambiguous. CDR3 length: 14 amino acids. V shed 0 bases and J shed 4 bases, with 7 bases lying between them. The germline CDR1 and CDR2 sequences are KGHSH and LQKENI. CDR3 sequence (DNA): TGTGCCAGCTCACCACCGGGCCCGGGAAACACCATATATTTT. Amino acids: CASSPPGPGNTIYF.